Reported below is one T cell receptor beta chain. Its target is unknown. This CDR3 has 14 amino acids. The V end was cut by 1 base, the J end by 0 bases, with 9 bases between. Per germline, CDR1 GTSNPN and CDR2 SVGIG (reference sequence). This entry belongs to a study of T cells after yellow fever vaccination. Across the whole study: Preparation used SMART-Seq v4 Ultra Low Input for the low-cell-number fractions.

General study findings and limits: Overall, a small share of clonotypes was seen in both CD4 and CD8 compartments. Though it reached lower strength, the secondary response hit its peak faster, day 5 versus 15.

The authors made TCR cDNA by 5'RACE template switching, adding a universal primer site and UMIs. TCRdb fed the 5' RACE reads into MiXCR, producing one record per CDR3 protein. Of approximately 610,000 distinct CDR3 sequences listed, 17% are singletons. The source is a man younger than 35 who received the YFV17D yellow fever vaccine. The chain combines TRBV30 with TRBJ1-2; D remains unclear. Sequenced material: PBMCs, taken roughly 5 days after the first yellow fever vaccination. CDR3 in amino acids: CAWSGPVTNYGYTF. The CDR3 DNA reads as TGTGCCTGGAGTGGACCGGTTACTAACTATGGCTACACCTTC.